The clone carrying this T cell receptor (beta chain) was recorded a few times. The antigen is unknown. TCRdb processed the reads anew with MiXCR; each CDR3 protein has one entry. The sample yields about 260,000 distinct CDR3 sequences, 9.1% seen once. Trimming pared 3 bases from V and 1 base from J, leaving 12 bases between. Per germline, CDR1 DFQATT and CDR2 SNEGSKA (reference sequence). This CDR3 spans 14 amino acids. These data are taken from a study of T cell repertoires in cytomegalovirus infection. Whole-study findings and limits: CMV-specific HLA-C-restricted TCR beta clonotypes dominated the ex vivo response.

This chain uses TRBV20-1 with TRBJ1-1, with D possibly matching TRBD1 (5 bases). This sequence originates from a human donor in good health (CMV status not recorded). Some clones in this sample may be carry-over from other donors' samples. Material: PBMCs. CDR3 bases: TGCAGTGCTAGGGAGGGTGGGGGGAACACTGAAGCTTTCTTT. Translating it yields CSAREGGGNTEAFF.